The sequence of this TCR beta chain was determined in a study of CD8 T cells in ankylosing spondylitis. Germline CDR1 KGHSH, CDR2 LQKENI. V was cut by 3 bases and J by 1 base, with 11 bases left in between. The CDR3 length is 15 residues. Making use of molecular barcodes, quantitative 5'-RACE generated TCR beta libraries. TCRdb called the 5' RACE reads again in MiXCR, with one record for every CDR3 protein. Here the sample spans 50,000 to 70,000 distinct CDR3 sequences, 6.2% being singletons. This clonotype was seen ten or more times. The rearrangement uses TRBV18 and TRBJ2-3; D uncertain. The sequencing input was synovial fluid, either unsorted or a sorted T cell fraction (not recorded which). This TCR was sampled from a male donor with ankylosing spondylitis. The CDR3 DNA is TGTGCCAGCTCACCTGCAGCGACGCGCACAGATACGCAGTATTTT. It specifies CASSPAATRTDTQYF.